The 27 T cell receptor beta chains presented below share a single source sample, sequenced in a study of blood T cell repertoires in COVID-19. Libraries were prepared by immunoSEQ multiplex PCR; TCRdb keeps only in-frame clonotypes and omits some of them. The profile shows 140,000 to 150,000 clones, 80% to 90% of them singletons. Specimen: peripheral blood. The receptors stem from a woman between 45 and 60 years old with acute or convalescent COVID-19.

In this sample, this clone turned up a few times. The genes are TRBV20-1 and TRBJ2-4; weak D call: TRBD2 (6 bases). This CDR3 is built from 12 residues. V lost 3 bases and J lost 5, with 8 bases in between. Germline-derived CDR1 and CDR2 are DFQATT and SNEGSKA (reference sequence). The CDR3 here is CSASGGENIQYF. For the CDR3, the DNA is TGCAGTGCTAGTGGCGGGGAAAACATTCAGTACTTC.

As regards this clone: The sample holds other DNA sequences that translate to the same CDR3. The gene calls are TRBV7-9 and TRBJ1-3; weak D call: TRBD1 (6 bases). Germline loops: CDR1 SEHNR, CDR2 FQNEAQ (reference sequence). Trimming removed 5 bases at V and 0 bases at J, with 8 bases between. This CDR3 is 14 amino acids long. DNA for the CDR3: TGTGCCAGCAGCGGACAGAACTCTGGAAACACCATATATTTT. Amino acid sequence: CASSGQNSGNTIYF.

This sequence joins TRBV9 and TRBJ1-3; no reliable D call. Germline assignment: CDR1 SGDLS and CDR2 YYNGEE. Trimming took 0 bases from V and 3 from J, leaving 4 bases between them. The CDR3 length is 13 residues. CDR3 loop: CASSVALGNTIYF. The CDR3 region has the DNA TGTGCCAGCAGCGTAGCACTTGGAAACACCATATATTTT.

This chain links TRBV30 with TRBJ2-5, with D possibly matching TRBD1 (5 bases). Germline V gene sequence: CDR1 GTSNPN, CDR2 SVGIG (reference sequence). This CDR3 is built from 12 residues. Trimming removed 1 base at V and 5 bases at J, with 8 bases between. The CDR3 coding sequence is TGTGCCTGGAGTGAGGGGTTGGAGACCCAGTACTTC. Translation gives CAWSEGLETQYF.

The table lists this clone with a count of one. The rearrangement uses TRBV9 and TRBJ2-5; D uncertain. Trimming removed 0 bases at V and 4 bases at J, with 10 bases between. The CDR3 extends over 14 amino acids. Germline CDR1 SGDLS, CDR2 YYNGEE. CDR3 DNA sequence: TGTGCCAGCAGCGTAGAGCCGACTCGAGAGACCCAGTACTTC. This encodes CASSVEPTRETQYF.

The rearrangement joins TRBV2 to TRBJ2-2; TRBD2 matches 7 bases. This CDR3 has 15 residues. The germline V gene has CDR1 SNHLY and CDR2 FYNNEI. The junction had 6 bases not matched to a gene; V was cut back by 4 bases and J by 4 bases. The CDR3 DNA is TGTGCCAGCAGTGGGCGGGAGAAGGTCACCGGGGAGCTGTTTTTT. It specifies CASSGREKVTGELFF.

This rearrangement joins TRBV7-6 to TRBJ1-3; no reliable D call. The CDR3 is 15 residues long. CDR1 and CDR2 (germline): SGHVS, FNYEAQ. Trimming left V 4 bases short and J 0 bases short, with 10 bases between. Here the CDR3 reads CASSSGLLSGNTIYF. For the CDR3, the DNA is TGTGCCAGCAGCTCAGGCCTACTCTCTGGAAACACCATATATTTT.

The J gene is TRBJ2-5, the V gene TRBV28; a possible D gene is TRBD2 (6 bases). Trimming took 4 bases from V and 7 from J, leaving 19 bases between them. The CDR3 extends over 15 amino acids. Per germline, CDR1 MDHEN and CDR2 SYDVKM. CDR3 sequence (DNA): TGTGCCAGCAGTTGGGCGGGACTGGAGGTCGGGACCCAGTACTTC. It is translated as CASSWAGLEVGTQYF. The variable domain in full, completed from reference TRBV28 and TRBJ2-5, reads DVKVTQSSRYLVKRTGEKVFLECVQDMDHENMFWYRQDPGLGLRLIYFSYDVKMKEKGDIPEGYSVSREKKERFSLILESASTNQTSMYLCASSWAGLEVGTQYFGPGTRLLVL.

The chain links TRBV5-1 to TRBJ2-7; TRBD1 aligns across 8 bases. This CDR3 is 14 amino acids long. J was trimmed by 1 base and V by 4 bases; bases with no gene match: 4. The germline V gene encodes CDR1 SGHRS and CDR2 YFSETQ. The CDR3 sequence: CASSRGQGSYEQYF. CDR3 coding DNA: TGCGCCAGCAGCAGAGGACAGGGATCCTACGAGCAGTACTTC.

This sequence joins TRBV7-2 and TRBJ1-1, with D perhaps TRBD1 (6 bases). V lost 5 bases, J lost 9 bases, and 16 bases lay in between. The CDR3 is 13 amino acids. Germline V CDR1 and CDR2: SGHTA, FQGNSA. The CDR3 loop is CASSDTTGYKAFF. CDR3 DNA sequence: TGTGCCAGCAGCGATACTACAGGGTACAAAGCTTTCTTT.

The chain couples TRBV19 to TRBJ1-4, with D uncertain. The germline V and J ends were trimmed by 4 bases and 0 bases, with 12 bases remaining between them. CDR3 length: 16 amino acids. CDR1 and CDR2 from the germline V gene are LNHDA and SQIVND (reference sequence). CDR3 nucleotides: TGTGCCAGTAGTACCTTAAGGAGTACAACTAATGAAAAACTGTTTTTT. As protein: CASSTLRSTTNEKLFF. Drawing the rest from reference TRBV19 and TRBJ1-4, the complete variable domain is DGGITQSPKYLFRKEGQNVTLSCEQNLNHDAMYWYRQDPGQGLRLIYYSQIVNDFQKGDIAEGYSVSREKKESFPLTVTSAQKNPTAFYLCASSTLRSTTNEKLFFGSGTQLSVL.

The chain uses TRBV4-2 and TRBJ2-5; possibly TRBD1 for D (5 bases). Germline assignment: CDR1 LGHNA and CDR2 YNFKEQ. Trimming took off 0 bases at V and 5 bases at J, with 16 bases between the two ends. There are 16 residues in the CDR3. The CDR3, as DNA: TGTGCCAGCAGCCAAGAGGTTTTGCAGGGTTGGGAGACCCAGTACTTC. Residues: CASSQEVLQGWETQYF.

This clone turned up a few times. The CDR3 region has the DNA TGTGCCAGCAGCTTAGCACCAGGAAACTACGAGCAGTACTTC. Its translation: CASSLAPGNYEQYF. The V gene is TRBV7-2, the J gene TRBJ2-7, with unresolved D. The CDR3 contains 14 residues. Germline CDR1 reads SGHTA; CDR2 reads FQGNSA. The ends were cut back, 0 bases at V and 3 bases at J, with 9 bases in the middle.

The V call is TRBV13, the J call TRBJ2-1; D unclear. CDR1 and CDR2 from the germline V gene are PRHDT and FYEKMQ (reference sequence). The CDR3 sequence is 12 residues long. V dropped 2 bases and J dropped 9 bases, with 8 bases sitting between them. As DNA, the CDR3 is TGTGCCAGCAGCTTAAGTCATAGTGAGCAGTTCTTC. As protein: CASSLSHSEQFF.

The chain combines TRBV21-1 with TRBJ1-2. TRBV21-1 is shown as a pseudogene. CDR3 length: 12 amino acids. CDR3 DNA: TGTGCCAGCAGCAAAGCGATCCGGGGCTACACCTTC. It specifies CASSKAIRGYTF.

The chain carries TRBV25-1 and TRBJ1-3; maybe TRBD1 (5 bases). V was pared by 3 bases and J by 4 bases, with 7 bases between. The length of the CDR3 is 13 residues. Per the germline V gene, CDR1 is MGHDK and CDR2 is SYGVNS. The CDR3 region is CASSEPGGNTIYF. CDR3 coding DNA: TGTGCCAGCAGTGAGCCAGGGGGAAACACCATATATTTT. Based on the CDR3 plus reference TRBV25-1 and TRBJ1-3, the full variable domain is EADIYQTPRYLVIGTGKKITLECSQTMGHDKMYWYQQDPGMELHLIHYSYGVNSTEKGDLSSESTVSRIRTEHFPLTLESARPSHTSQYLCASSEPGGNTIYFGEGSWLTVV.

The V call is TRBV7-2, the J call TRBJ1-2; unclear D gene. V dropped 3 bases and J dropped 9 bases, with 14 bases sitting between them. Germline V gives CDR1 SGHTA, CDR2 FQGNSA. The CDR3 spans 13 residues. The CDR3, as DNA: TGTGCCAGCAGCTTCATGGGCACTGGCAGCTACACCTTC. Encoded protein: CASSFMGTGSYTF.

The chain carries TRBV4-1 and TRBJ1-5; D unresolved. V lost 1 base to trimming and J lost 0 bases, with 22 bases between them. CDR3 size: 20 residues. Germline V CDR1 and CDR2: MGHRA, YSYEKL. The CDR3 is CASSQVQVVLAKYSNQPQHF. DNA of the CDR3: TGCGCCAGCAGCCAAGTTCAAGTGGTCCTGGCCAAATATAGCAATCAGCCCCAGCATTTT.

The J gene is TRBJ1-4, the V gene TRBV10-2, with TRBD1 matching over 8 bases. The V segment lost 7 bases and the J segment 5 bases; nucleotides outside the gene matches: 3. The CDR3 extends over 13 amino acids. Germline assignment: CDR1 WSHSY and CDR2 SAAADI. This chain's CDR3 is CASIRDRNEKLFF. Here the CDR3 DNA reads TGCGCCAGCATCAGGGACAGGAATGAAAAACTGTTTTTT.

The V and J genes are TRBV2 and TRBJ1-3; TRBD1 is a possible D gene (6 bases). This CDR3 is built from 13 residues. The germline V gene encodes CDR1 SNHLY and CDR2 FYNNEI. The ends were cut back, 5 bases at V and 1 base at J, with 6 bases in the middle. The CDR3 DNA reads TGTGCCAGCAGTCAGGGGTCTGGAAACACCATATATTTT. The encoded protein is CASSQGSGNTIYF. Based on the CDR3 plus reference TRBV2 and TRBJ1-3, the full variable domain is EPEVTQTPSHQVTQMGQEVILRCVPISNHLYFYWYRQILGQKVEFLVSFYNNEISEKSEIFDDQFSVERPDGSNFTLKIRSTKLEDSAMYFCASSQGSGNTIYFGEGSWLTVV.

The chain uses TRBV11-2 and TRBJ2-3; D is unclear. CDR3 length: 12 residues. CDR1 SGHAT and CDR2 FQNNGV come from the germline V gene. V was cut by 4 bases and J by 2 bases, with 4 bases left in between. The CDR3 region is CASSSNTDTQYF. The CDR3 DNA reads TGTGCCAGCAGCTCCAACACAGATACGCAGTATTTT.

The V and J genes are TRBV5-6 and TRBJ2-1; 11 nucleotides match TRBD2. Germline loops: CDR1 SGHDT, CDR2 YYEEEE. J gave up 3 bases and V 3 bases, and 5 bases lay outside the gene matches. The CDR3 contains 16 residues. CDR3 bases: TGTGCCAGCAGCTATGGACTAGCGGGTTTCTACAATGAGCAGTTCTTC. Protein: CASSYGLAGFYNEQFF.

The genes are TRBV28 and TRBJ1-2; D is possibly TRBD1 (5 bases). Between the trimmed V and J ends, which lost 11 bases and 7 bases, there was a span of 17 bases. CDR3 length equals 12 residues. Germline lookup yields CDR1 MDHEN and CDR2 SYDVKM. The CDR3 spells CAAVESRGGYTF. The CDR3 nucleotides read TGTGCCGCGGTAGAGTCTAGGGGTGGCTACACCTTC.

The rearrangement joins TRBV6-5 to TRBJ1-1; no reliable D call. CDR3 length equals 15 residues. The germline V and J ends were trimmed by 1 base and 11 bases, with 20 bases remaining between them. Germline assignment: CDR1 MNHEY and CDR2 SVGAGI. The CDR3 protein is CASSYLLGSSSGAFF. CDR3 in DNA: TGTGCCAGCAGTTACTTACTAGGCAGCTCCTCGGGGGCTTTCTTT.

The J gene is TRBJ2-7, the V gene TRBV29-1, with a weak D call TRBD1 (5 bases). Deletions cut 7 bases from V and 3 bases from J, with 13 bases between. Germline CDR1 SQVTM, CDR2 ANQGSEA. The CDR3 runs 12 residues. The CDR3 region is CSANAGLYEQYF. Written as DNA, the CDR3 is TGCAGCGCGAACGCAGGGCTCTACGAGCAGTACTTC.

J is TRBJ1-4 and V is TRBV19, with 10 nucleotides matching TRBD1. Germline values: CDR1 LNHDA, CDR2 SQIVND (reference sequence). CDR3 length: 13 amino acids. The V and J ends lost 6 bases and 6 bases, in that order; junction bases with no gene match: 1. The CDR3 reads CASRDRGDEKLFF. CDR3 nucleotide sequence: TGTGCCAGTAGGGACAGGGGGGATGAAAAACTGTTTTTT.

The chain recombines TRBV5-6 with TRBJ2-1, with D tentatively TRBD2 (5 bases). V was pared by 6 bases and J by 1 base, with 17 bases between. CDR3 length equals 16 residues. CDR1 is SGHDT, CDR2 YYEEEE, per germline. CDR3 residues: CASTGTGYRSYNEQFF. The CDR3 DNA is TGTGCCAGCACCGGAACGGGGTACCGATCCTACAATGAGCAGTTCTTC.